These 20 T cell receptor beta chains were all obtained from the same sample, sequenced in a study of Ad26.COV2.S vaccination and SARS-CoV-2 variants. Indicated treatment: about 20 received Ad26.COV2.S at low or high dose, single or two shots; 5 received placebo; per-sample allocation not given. Samples analyzed were those drawn on day 63 after the first vaccine or placebo injection. Only in-frame clones appear in the TCRdb table, and some are missing; sequencing was by immunoSEQ multiplex PCR. The sample has about 280,000 clones, over 75% seen once. This sample comprised peripheral blood, obtained in a trial of Ad26.COV2.S vaccine versus placebo. These receptors were collected from a person between 18 and 59 years old who received the Ad26.COV2.S COVID-19 vaccine or a placebo.

The rearrangement uses TRBV11-2 and TRBJ1-2; no definite D call. This CDR3 has 10 amino acids. Germline V lookup: CDR1 SGHAT, CDR2 FQNNGV. Trimming took off 6 bases at V and 5 bases at J, with 4 bases between the two ends. Here the CDR3 DNA reads TGTGCCAGCAGAGAGTATGGCTACACCTTC. It encodes CASREYGYTF.

This chain joins TRBV3-1 (or the pseudogene TRBV3-2) and TRBJ2-5, with D perhaps being TRBD1 or TRBD2 (6 bases each). This CDR3 is 15 amino acids long. The germline CDR1 and CDR2 sequences are LGHDT and YNNKEL (reference sequence). The ends were cut back, 0 bases at V and 4 bases at J, with 12 bases in the middle. CDR3 nucleotides: TGTGCCAGCAGCCAAGATTCGGGGGCGGGAGAGACCCAGTACTTC. Encoded protein: CASSQDSGAGETQYF.

The CDR3 DNA reads TGTGCCAGCAGCGCTATAAGGAGGGACAGGCACACCTACGAGCAGTACTTC. It codes for CASSAIRRDRHTYEQYF. V and J are TRBV21-1 and TRBJ2-7; no check of the table's D call, TRBD1, against the DNA was made. TRBV21-1 is an annotated pseudogene. CDR3 size: 17 residues.

The chain employs TRBV18 and TRBJ2-1; a possible D gene is TRBD2 (5 bases). The germline gives CDR1 KGHSH, CDR2 LQKENI. The V end lost 1 base, the J end lost 5 bases, and 9 bases lay between the germline ends. This CDR3 comprises 14 residues. DNA of the CDR3: TGTGCCAGCTCACCACTTCCAGCGGACAATGAGCAGTTCTTC. It yields the protein CASSPLPADNEQFF.

The V call is TRBV4-3, the J call TRBJ1-5, with D unresolved. This CDR3 is built from 14 residues. The V gene's germline CDR1 is LGHNA and CDR2 YSLEER. V lost 1 base to trimming and J lost 4 bases, with 8 bases between them. CDR3 region: CASSQVKGNQPQHF. CDR3 in DNA: TGCGCCAGCAGCCAAGTGAAAGGGAATCAGCCCCAGCATTTT.

The chain joins TRBV5-1 to TRBJ2-2, with D perhaps TRBD2 (5 bases). Trimming left V 4 bases short and J 1 base short, with 8 bases between. CDR1 and CDR2 (germline): SGHRS, YFSETQ. The CDR3 runs 14 residues. The CDR3 loop is CASSEGLNTGELFF. Written as DNA, the CDR3 is TGCGCCAGCAGCGAGGGTCTGAACACCGGGGAGCTGTTTTTT.

V usage is TRBV18 and J usage is TRBJ1-1; 7 nucleotides line up with TRBD1. V was clipped by 3 bases and J by 5 bases; unmatched bases: 9. Germline loops: CDR1 KGHSH, CDR2 LQKENI. This CDR3 has 15 residues. The CDR3 is CASSPHRGEETEAFF. The CDR3 nucleotides read TGTGCCAGCTCACCGCACAGGGGAGAAGAGACTGAAGCTTTCTTT.

In its sample, this clone was seen once. The V call is TRBV12-3 or TRBV12-4, the J call TRBJ1-4; D gene ambiguous. CDR3 length: 12 amino acids. V lost 6 bases, J lost 8 bases, and 10 bases lay in between. The CDR3 protein is CASRTPGEKLFF. CDR3 DNA sequence: TGTGCCAGCAGAACCCCCGGCGAAAAACTGTTTTTT.

The gene calls are TRBV3-1 (or the pseudogene TRBV3-2) and TRBJ1-5; D is perhaps TRBD1 (6 bases). CDR3 length equals 15 residues. Germline CDR1 LGHDT, CDR2 YNNKEL (reference sequence). Trimming stripped 1 base from V and 2 bases from J, with 9 bases between. The DNA of the CDR3 is TGTGCCAGCAGCCAAGCTAGACAGGGCAATCAGCCCCAGCATTTT. It translates to CASSQARQGNQPQHF.

The chain uses TRBV9 and TRBJ1-6, with D possibly being TRBD1 (5 bases). CDR1 SGDLS and CDR2 YYNGEE come from the germline V gene. V was pared by 0 bases and J by 7 bases, with 8 bases between. The CDR3 contains 14 residues. The CDR3 sequence is CASSVADTNSPLHF. As DNA, the CDR3 is TGTGCCAGCAGCGTAGCGGACACCAATTCACCCCTCCACTTT.

V and J are TRBV4-1 and TRBJ2-7; unclear D gene. Germline CDR1 MGHRA, CDR2 YSYEKL. The CDR3 sequence is 17 residues long. Trimming removed 0 bases from V and 2 bases from J, with 17 bases in between. The CDR3 bases are TGCGCCAGCAGCCAAGAGCTTAACACAGTGATTCCCTACGAGCAGTACTTC. Translating gives CASSQELNTVIPYEQYF.

The rearrangement joins TRBV11-3 to TRBJ2-2; a possible D gene is TRBD1 (6 bases). CDR1 and CDR2 from the germline V gene are SGHNT and YENEEA. The CDR3 has 16 residues. V was cut by 5 bases and J by 5 bases, with 18 bases left in between. In DNA, the CDR3 is TGTGCCAGCAGCCTCAACACCGGGACACCAACCGGGGAGCTGTTTTTT. Its translation: CASSLNTGTPTGELFF.

V and J are TRBV5-1 and TRBJ2-3; 8 positions match TRBD2. Looked up from germline, CDR1 is SGHRS and CDR2 is YFSETQ. The CDR3 is 15 residues long. After removal of 4 bases from V and 9 bases from J, the junction contained 13 bases not matched to a gene. CDR3 in DNA: TGCGCCAGCAGCCAATCCCGGGGGGGCAGGCGGACGCAGTATTTT. Translating it yields CASSQSRGGRRTQYF.

The chain is built from TRBV5-4 and TRBJ2-3, with TRBD2 matching over 9 bases. The CDR3 spans 18 residues. Germline CDR1 is SGHNT and CDR2 is YYREEE (reference sequence). V shed 3 bases, J shed 2 bases, and the junction held 13 bases outside the gene matches. The DNA of the CDR3 is TGTGCCAGCAGCTCAAGTAGCGGGAGTGTTTTTACCACAGATACGCAGTATTTT. Its translation: CASSSSSGSVFTTDTQYF.

The CDR3, as DNA: TGCGCCAGCAGCGTAGCCGGGACAGGGGCTAATTCACCCCTCCACTTT. This sequence encodes CASSVAGTGANSPLHF. The chain carries TRBV5-1 and TRBJ1-6; 10 bases align to TRBD1. Trimming cost V 4 bases and J 6 bases; bases outside gene matches: 7. This CDR3 region has 16 residues. Germline CDR1 reads SGHRS; CDR2 reads YFSETQ.

V gene TRBV11-2 combines with J gene TRBJ1-6; 10 bases map to TRBD1. The germline CDR1 and CDR2 sequences are SGHAT and FQNNGV. CDR3 length equals 15 residues. J lost 9 bases, V lost 1 base, and 3 bases had no gene match. CDR3 sequence (DNA): TGTGCCAGCAGCTTAGTGGGACAGGGGATTTCACCCCTCCACTTT. Its translation is CASSLVGQGISPLHF. Based on the CDR3 plus reference TRBV11-2 and TRBJ1-6, the full variable domain is EAGVAQSPRYKIIEKRQSVAFWCNPISGHATLYWYQQILGQGPKLLIQFQNNGVVDDSQLPKDRFSAERLKGVDSTLKIQPAKLEDSAVYLCASSLVGQGISPLHFGNGTRLTVT.

The chain joins TRBV5-8 to TRBJ2-7; 10 nucleotides match TRBD1. CDR1 is SGHTS, CDR2 YDEGEE, per germline. After removal of 4 bases from V and 5 bases from J, the junction contained 12 bases not matched to a gene. The CDR3 covers 16 residues. CDR3 DNA: TGTGCCAGCAGCCGGGGCCCGACAGGGGGCATAGACGAGCAGTACTTC. This encodes CASSRGPTGGIDEQYF.

The chain links TRBV29-1 to TRBJ1-2, with unresolved D. V was clipped by 6 bases and J by 6 bases, with 14 bases between them. Per germline, CDR1 SQVTM and CDR2 ANQGSEA. The CDR3 length is 12 residues. CDR3 amino acids: CSVGPSIHGYTF. The CDR3, as DNA: TGCAGCGTAGGACCGAGTATCCATGGCTACACCTTC.

On this clone itself: Additional DNA sequences in this sample encode the identical CDR3. This rearrangement joins TRBV30 to TRBJ2-7; TRBD1 is a possible D gene (6 bases). Germline V gives CDR1 GTSNPN, CDR2 SVGIG (reference sequence). V was trimmed by 0 bases and J by 4 bases, leaving 7 bases between them. The CDR3 runs to 12 residues. Here the CDR3 reads CAWSVGGYEQYF. As DNA, the CDR3 is TGTGCCTGGAGTGTAGGGGGATACGAGCAGTACTTC.

This rearrangement joins TRBV9 to TRBJ2-3; 12 nucleotides match TRBD2. J gave up 2 bases and V 0 bases, and 7 bases lay outside the gene matches. The CDR3 runs to 18 residues. Germline assignment: CDR1 SGDLS and CDR2 YYNGEE. In DNA form, the CDR3 reads TGTGCCAGCAGCGTAGGGCTAGCGGGAGGGCGGGCCACAGATACGCAGTATTTT. Its protein product is CASSVGLAGGRATDTQYF.